Listed below are T cell receptor beta chains from one sample, sequenced in a study of T cell responses to AZD1222 COVID-19 vaccine. TCRdb's table, derived via immunoSEQ multiplex PCR, lists solely in-frame clones and lacks some. The sample consists of around 33,000 clones, 80% to 95% of them appearing once. The specimen was peripheral blood, collected on day 0 of AZD1222 vaccination. Receptor source: an adult in good health. Each CDR3 is given with its conserved first and last residue. Each record gives: clone size, J gene, V gene, D gene, CDR3 DNA, CDR3 protein. The D gene is left open where the match is weak. The size field is filled for only some rows; it gives once, few, many or a size class.

>.|TRBJ1-5|TRBV10-2|TRBD1
TGCGCCACCCGGGACAGGGTTATTTATAGCAATCAGCCCCAGCATTTT
CATRDRVIYSNQPQHF
>.|TRBJ2-5|TRBV3-1/TRBV3-2|TRBD2
TGTGCCAGCAGCCTTATTAGCGGGGGTGATGTGACCCAGTACTTC
CASSLISGGDVTQYF
>.|TRBJ1-6|TRBV5-1|TRBD1
TGCGCCAGCAGCCCCGAACCGGGACAGGGGGGCTCACCCCTCCACTTT
CASSPEPGQGGSPLHF
>once|TRBJ2-7|TRBV5-1|.
TGCGCCAGCAGCTTCGAGACCGACACCTACGAGCAGTACTTC
CASSFETDTYEQYF
>.|TRBJ2-2|TRBV21-1|.
TGTGCCCCCCTGGGCGGGGAGCTGTTTTTT
CAPLGGELFF
>.|TRBJ2-5|TRBV2|.
TGTGCCAGCAGTGACGCGGCTCCTCCGGAGACCCAGTACTTC
CASSDAAPPETQYF
>.|TRBJ1-2|TRBV3-1/TRBV3-2|.
TGTGCCAGCAGCCAAGAGTCTGGGAACTATGGCTACACCTTC
CASSQESGNYGYTF
>.|TRBJ2-3|TRBV2|.
TGTGCCAGCAGTGGCATAGGGATGACAGATACGCAGTATTTT
CASSGIGMTDTQYF
>.|TRBJ2-2|TRBV6-5|.
TGTGCCAGCCTAGATCCGAGCTTAACCGGGGAGCTGTTTTTT
CASLDPSLTGELFF
>.|TRBJ1-5|TRBV14|.
TGTGCCAGCAGCCGGACCCCTAACCAGCCCCAGCATTTT
CASSRTPNQPQHF
>.|TRBJ1-3|TRBV5-1|.
TGCGCCAGCAGCCTGGGGGATTACCAGGGCCCGAATGGAAACACCATATATTTT
CASSLGDYQGPNGNTIYF
>.|TRBJ1-2|TRBV7-9|.
TGTGCCAGCAGCTTTGACGGCTCGAACTATGGCTACACCTTC
CASSFDGSNYGYTF
>.|TRBJ2-1|TRBV19|TRBD2
TGTGCCAGTAGTATTACTAGCGGGGGGGCGGAGCAGTTCTTC
CASSITSGGAEQFF
>once|TRBJ2-5|TRBV2|.
TGTGCCAGCAGTCAGCCGGGGTTTCAAGAGACCCAGTACTTC
CASSQPGFQETQYF
>.|TRBJ2-3|TRBV2|.
TGTGCCAGCAGTGAAGCGCGAGGCGGTACGCAGTATTTT
CASSEARGGTQYF
>large|TRBJ2-2|TRBV4-1|.
TGCGCCAGCAGCCAAGTACCCGGGACCACCGGGGAGCTGTTTTTT
CASSQVPGTTGELFF
>.|TRBJ1-1|TRBV10-3|.
TGTGCCATCAGTGAGTCGTCACGGCTCACTATGAACACTGAAGCTTTCTTT
CAISESSRLTMNTEAFF
>.|TRBJ2-7|TRBV6-1|.
TGTGCCAGCAGTGCCCCTCCGGTTCTCAGCGGAGGTCCTAGCGAGCAGTACTTC
CASSAPPVLSGGPSEQYF
>.|TRBJ1-4|TRBV9|.
TGTGCCAGCAGCGCAAAGGGAAATAAGGAACTGTTTTTT
CASSAKGNKELFF
>.|TRBJ2-7|TRBV11-2|.
TGTGCCAGCAGCCCCGGGGGAGGGGGGTCCTACGAGCAGTACTTC
CASSPGGGGSYEQYF
>.|TRBJ1-4|TRBV6-5|.
TGTGCCAGCAGGGGCCGACAAACAACTAATGAAAAACTGTTTTTT
CASRGRQTTNEKLFF
>once|TRBJ1-6|TRBV7-6|TRBD1
TGTGCCAGCAGTCTAGCGCAGCAGGGGGTTAATTCACCCCTCCACTTT
CASSLAQQGVNSPLHF
>.|TRBJ1-2|TRBV2|TRBD1
TGTGCCAGCAGTGTGACAGGGGGCGGCTATGGCTACACCTTC
CASSVTGGGYGYTF
>.|TRBJ1-2|TRBV4-2|.
TGTGCCAGCAGCCAAGGCCTCCAGGGTGGAGGGACCTTC
CASSQGLQGGGTF
>.|TRBJ1-1|TRBV11-2|.
TGTGCCAGCAGCCCCAGCCCGAACACTGAAGCTTTCTTT
CASSPSPNTEAFF
>.|TRBJ1-4|TRBV7-9|TRBD1
TGTGCCAGCAGCTTACGGGAGCCGGGACAGAGTATTAATGAAAAACTGTTTTTT
CASSLREPGQSINEKLFF
>.|TRBJ2-7|TRBV23-1|.
TGCGCCAGCAGTCCTCCCCGACAGCTCTACGAGCAGTACTTC
CASSPPRQLYEQYF
>.|TRBJ1-1|TRBV9|.
TGTGCCAGCAGCGTAGAGTTGAGCACTGAAGCTTTCTTT
CASSVELSTEAFF
>.|TRBJ1-3|TRBV27|.
TGTGCCAGCAAAGAAAGGCACTCTGGAAACACCATATATTTT
CASKERHSGNTIYF
>.|TRBJ2-1|TRBV7-2|.
TGTGCCACCACTTTAAGCGGAAACAATGAGCAGTTCTTC
CATTLSGNNEQFF
>.|TRBJ2-3|TRBV5-4|.
TGTGCCAGCAGCTTGGCCGGGGGGCGAGATACGCAGTATTTT
CASSLAGGRDTQYF
>.|TRBJ1-2|TRBV11-2|.
TGTGCCAGCAGCGATTTCACCCCAGCCGACTATGGCTACACCTTC
CASSDFTPADYGYTF